This T cell receptor (beta chain) was profiled in a study of cytomegalovirus exposure and HLA in healthy donors. CDR1 SGHDT and CDR2 YYEEEE come from the germline V gene. The CDR3 consists of 15 residues. V lost 0 bases and J lost 7, with 14 bases in between. General study results and limits: At a 0.05 false discovery rate, a later analysis found 16,951 TCR beta sequences to be associated with HLA alleles. Many donors carried some public TCRs, although rarity characterized most TCR sequences. CMV serostatus was the sole immune exposure data available.

Nominal health characterized the donors when sampled, though unrecorded immune exposures were likely. As regards this clone: The antigen remains undetermined.

60 Vbeta and 13 Jbeta primers were used in PCR. Here immunoSEQ multiplex PCR was the method, and the copy in TCRdb shows in-frame clones only, minus some. The sample has roughly 100,000 clones; about three quarters are singletons. The rearrangement links TRBV5-6 to TRBJ1-3; D possibly corresponds to TRBD1 (5 bases). The receptor was derived from a man aged 30-40 years in good health and CMV-seropositive. The specimen was PBMCs. The CDR3: CASSLAVSGPNTIYF. The CDR3 nucleotides read TGTGCCAGCAGCTTGGCTGTGTCAGGGCCGAACACCATATATTTT.